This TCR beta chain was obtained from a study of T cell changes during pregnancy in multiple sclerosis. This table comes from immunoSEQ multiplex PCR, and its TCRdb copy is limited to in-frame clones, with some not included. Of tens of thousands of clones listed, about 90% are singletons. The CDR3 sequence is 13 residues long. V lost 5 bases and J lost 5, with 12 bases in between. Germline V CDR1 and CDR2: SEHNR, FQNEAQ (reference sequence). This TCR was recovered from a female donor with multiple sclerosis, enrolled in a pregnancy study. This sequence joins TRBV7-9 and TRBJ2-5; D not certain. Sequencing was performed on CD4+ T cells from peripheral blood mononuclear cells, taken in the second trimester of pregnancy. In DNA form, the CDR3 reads TGTGCCAGCAGCACCGCGAGGCGGGAGACCCAGTACTTC. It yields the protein CASSTARRETQYF.